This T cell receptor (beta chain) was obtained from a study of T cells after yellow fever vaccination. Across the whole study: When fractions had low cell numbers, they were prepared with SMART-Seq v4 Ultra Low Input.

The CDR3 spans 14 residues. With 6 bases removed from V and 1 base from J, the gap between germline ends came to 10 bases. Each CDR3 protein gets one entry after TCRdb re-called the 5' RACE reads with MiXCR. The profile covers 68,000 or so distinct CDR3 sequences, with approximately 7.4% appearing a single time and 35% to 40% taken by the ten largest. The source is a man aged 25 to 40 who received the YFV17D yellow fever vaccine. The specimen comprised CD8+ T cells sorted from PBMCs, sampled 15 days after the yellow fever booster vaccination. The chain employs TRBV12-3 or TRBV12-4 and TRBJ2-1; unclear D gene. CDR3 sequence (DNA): TGTGCCAGCAGCGAGGCCTGGTCCTACAATGAGCAGTTCTTC. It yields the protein CASSEAWSYNEQFF.